The clone carrying this T cell receptor beta chain was seen at least ten times. What it binds is not known. The authors amplified TCR beta CDR3 regions, and they did so from RNA transcripts for repertoire sequencing. Second-round multiplex PCR came after a first-round RT-PCR that employed HTBI primers. TCRdb re-called the multiplex PCR reads through MiXCR, storing one row per CDR3 protein. Of tens of thousands of distinct CDR3 sequences in the sample, approximately 50% were seen once. It was on clinical symptoms, serum thyroxine, TRAb, thyroid ultrasound and orbital computed tomography that diagnosis relied. The sample originates from a study of Graves' ophthalmopathy and Graves' hyperthyroidism. Trimming left V 0 bases short and J 5 bases short, with 16 bases between. The germline V gene encodes CDR1 SGDLS and CDR2 YYNGEE. CDR3 length: 16 residues. Notes on the study in general: Ophthalmopathy progression predictions by the model showed around 72% specificity and about 70% sensitivity.

The sample consisted of peripheral blood. This TCR came from an adult woman with Graves' ophthalmopathy. This chain links TRBV9 with TRBJ2-3; no clear D. The CDR3, as DNA: TGTGCCAGCAGCGTAGGTCCAGGCGCCCCAGAAGATACGCAGTATTTT. This translates into CASSVGPGAPEDTQYF.